The present TCR beta chain was sequenced within a study of cytomegalovirus exposure and HLA in healthy donors (dated by TCRdb to 2016 to 2017). A note on the overall study: According to an earlier analysis of a few hundred of the donors, roughly 180 million T cells yielded 117 million unique TCR beta sequences and about 280 Gb of sequence data. An early release that covered several hundred HLA-typed donors contained approximately 300 gigabases of sequencing data and 75 million to 100 million unique TCR sequences. Of the roughly 400 genotyped donors, about 84% fell in the genetic ancestry cluster associated with self-reported Caucasian donors. The study was designed to test whether signatures of past pathogen exposure could be identified by cataloging public T cell receptors. Using immunosequencing, the study profiled T cell repertoires from roughly 650 subjects and related those repertoires to cytomegalovirus serostatus. Besides the first cohort of roughly 660 subjects, a separate validation cohort made up of around 120 different subjects was used. To predict cytomegalovirus infection status, the study brought together high-throughput TCR immunosequencing, statistical association of individual TCRs with disease status, and machine learning. A later analysis re-examined previously published TCR beta repertoires from roughly 650 donors and added high-resolution HLA genotyping to investigate patterns of TCR occurrence. The later analysis used no new phenotypic data to find candidate immune exposures, relying instead on TCR beta sequences and their occurrence across donors. An earlier analysis of 450 to 750 of the donors used high-throughput TCR beta sequencing to judge whether each TCR beta V gene segment behaved as functional or pseudogenic. Donor age, sex, ethnicity and CMV serostatus were collected together with the repertoire data. In a later genetic analysis, genome-wide SNP genotypes for about 65% of the roughly 670 donors were used, and that subset was treated as a discovery cohort. All discovery cohort repertoires had been generated using a single sequencing platform. HLA typing included class I and class II loci at four-digit resolution. Typing coverage differed by locus: A, B, C, DRB1 and DQB1 were typed in roughly 620-630 donors, DQA1 in 522, DPA1 in some 610, and DPB1 in just under 490. Because of strong linkage in the cohort, 4 to 6 DR-DQ haplotypes were treated as single units for association and clustering. Among roughly 400 genotyped donors of the cohort, an average of approximately 200,000 unique TCR beta nucleotide sequences was sequenced per donor, of which roughly 18% were non-productive.

The cohort was made up of 500 to 800 healthy bone marrow donors. At the time of sampling, all cohort members were nominally healthy, though unrecorded immune exposures were likely present. The donor tested CMV seronegative and was one of the 352 seronegative cohort members. Every donor gave a peripheral blood sample, and the peripheral blood mononuclear cells from that sample were used for TCR beta sequencing. The Qiagen DNeasy Blood Extraction Kit was used to extract genomic DNA from the blood cell samples. With respect to this clone: No antigen is known for it. The record has no base qualities; no much larger clone is one base away.

Libraries were constructed by the immunoSEQ multiplex PCR assay. A mixture of 60 forward primers for TCR Vbeta segments and 13 reverse primers for TCR Jbeta segments was used in the multiplex PCR. A multiplex PCR assay on genomic DNA amplified the CDR3 region of rearranged TCR beta genes. The amplified TCR beta libraries were sequenced on the Illumina HiSeq System as 87-base-pair reads. Per the source publication's procedure: Across the 500 to 850 repertoires, a later analysis counted 80 million or so unique TCR beta chains, around 10 million of which were shared by at least two donors. A nearest-neighbor algorithm error-corrected the raw reads and collapsed the reads into unique sequences, merging closely related sequences to remove PCR and sequencing errors. CDR3 sequences were aligned to IMGT reference sequences to assign V, D and J gene segments. For a sequence to be retained, a match of at least six nucleotides was required to both a V gene segment and a J gene segment. Rearrangements were called productive when the CDR3 lacked stop codons and stayed in frame with V and J; all others were non-productive. CDR3 was defined by IMGT convention, running from the second conserved V-encoded cysteine to the conserved J-encoded phenylalanine. The earlier analysis of fewer than 750 of the donors excluded sequences that lacked an unambiguous match to a single V gene segment. In an earlier analysis of around 590 of the donors, a V segment was called functional when productive rearrangements were above 56.7%, and segregating when the standard deviation between donors exceeded 5%. A statistical classification framework was developed to diagnose cytomegalovirus status using the catalog of TCR beta chain sequences. In a later analysis, V and J genes were assigned by comparing TCR nucleotide sequences against IMGT/GENE-DB human TR gene sequences. A later analysis assigned CDR3 sequences and most-parsimonious VDJ recombination scenarios with the TCRdist pipeline. A later analysis defined each TCR beta chain by its CDR3 amino acid sequence plus V-gene family, and excluded reads lacking a unique V-gene family. As a way to deal with suspected cross-contamination and a sequencing artifact, a later analysis dropped over 550 nucleotide sequences that were highly shared and had low generation probability. In a later analysis, a clonal expansion index for each public chain was calculated from normalized within-repertoire ranks of inferred template counts. Generation probabilities in a later analysis came from a VDJ recombination model fitted to out-of-frame rearrangements, and those results were checked against IGoR. In a later analysis, hypergeometric tests were used to score TCR-TCR, TCR-HLA and TCR-CMV co-occurrence, with a repertoire-size bias correction applied to TCR pairs. False discovery rates were estimated in a later analysis by permuting HLA or CMV assignments 20 times. A later analysis grouped co-occurring TCRs with DBSCAN, adding TCRdist sequence similarity when clustering within HLA-allele-positive subsets. For co-occurrence clustering, repertoires with fewer than 30,000 or more than 120,000 public chains were excluded, along with 5 or 6 repertoires with anomalous nucleotide sharing. Held by TCRdb, this immuneACCESS table contains in-frame sequences only and omits some clones. Under half of the omission traces to an unresolved V gene where checked; the cause of the rest is unknown. From that table come the V and J calls and clone size; the DNA was used to work out D and trimming. The sample yields approximately 150,000 clones; roughly 80% were counted once. The ten largest clones add up to around 14% of the sample.

CDR1 and CDR2 are read off the germline V gene as SGHRS and YFSETQ. Between the V and J ends, shortened by 1 base and 5 bases respectively, the junction contains 10 bases. The CDR3 numbers 14 residues from cysteine through phenylalanine. Only CDR3 DNA is held: 42 bases, read in frame from base 1. Points the paper makes about the study in general: Compared with the 666-donor mean, donors in an Asian-associated ancestry cluster had fewer N-insertions in productive TCRs, according to a later genetic analysis. A later analysis associated roughly 17,000 TCR beta sequences with specific HLA alleles at a false discovery rate of 0.05. A cluster of highly shared sequence variants was judged likely to be a technical artifact of the sequencing pipeline. Correlated functional status among segregating V segments might be attributable to linkage disequilibrium, but an unknown experimental factor could not be ruled out. A later genetic analysis associated a missense DCLRE1C variant with V-gene and J-gene trimming of TCR beta chains, and an independent cohort replicated the association. In a later analysis, the rate of TCR association differed among HLA loci, with DRB1 alleles having the most associated TCRs and HLA-C alleles having the fewest. Because counts were too low, seventeen rarely observed V segments, including chromosome 9 orphons, were excluded from the earlier analysis of roughly 580 of the donors. Most CMV-associated TCR beta chains appeared to be HLA-restricted in a later analysis, and the HLA associations seemed to be driven largely by CMV exposure. The classifier was reported to diagnose cytomegalovirus status with high specificity and sensitivity in both the original and validation cohorts. Because some donors lacked HLA typing at each locus, the association tests relied only on the typed subset. Most TCR sequences were observed very rarely across donors, whereas some public TCRs were present in many individuals. In a later analysis, several top co-occurrence clusters were reported to appear linked to parvovirus B19, influenza, CMV and Epstein-Barr virus. In this cohort, only TCR beta chains were sequenced, and detectable features were limited by the absence of alpha or paired-chain data. A further reported finding was that TCR beta sequences accurately predicted the HLA-A and HLA-B alleles for most subjects in the first cohort. In a later analysis, HLA-associated TCR beta chains showed more clonal expansion and lower generation probabilities than non-associated chains that were equally common. Three of the identified cytomegalovirus-associated TCR beta chains were confirmed in vitro to be specific for cytomegalovirus antigens. In an earlier analysis of approximately 590 of the donors, most TCR beta V segments appeared in productive rearrangements about 87% or about 30% of the time, broadly matching IMGT annotations. CMV serostatus was the only immune exposure information available for the cohort. According to the authors, the approach could potentially be generalized to other disease states and immunological phenotypes. When HLA alleles, especially DR and DQ, strongly co-occurred, attributing TCR associations to individual alleles was difficult. Presence/absence analyses assumed roughly uniform sequencing depth across donors, an assumption that may not hold. Because the 87-base-pair reads could not distinguish some IMGT-functional V segments, including TRBV6-2 and TRBV6-3, those segments were excluded. A total of 150 or so TCR beta chains were listed by the study as associated with cytomegalovirus.

The rearranged segments are TRBV5-1 and TRBJ2-1; a tentative D call is TRBD1 (6 bases match). Sequenced sample: PBMCs. The receptor comes from a woman aged 40-49 years in good health and CMV-seronegative. The CDR3 in this case is CASSLRQVNNEQFF. The DNA sequence reads TGCGCCAGCAGCTTGCGACAGGTAAACAATGAGCAGTTCTTC.